This T cell receptor (beta chain) was documented in a study of STAT5B mutations in CD4+ large granular lymphocyte leukemia. Overall study: Among healthy controls, a particular HLA allele went with more CDR3 'QG' motifs.

The table came from immunoSEQ multiplex PCR; TCRdb's copy has only in-frame clones and leaves some out. There are approximately 24,000 clones in the sample; 55% to 75% occur only once, and almost 0.65% lies in the top ten. Study-wide points: Main leukemic clonotypes were patient-specific, but 20% to 25% appeared at low frequency elsewhere. Data were not HLA-matched across samples.

Buffy coats from healthy blood donors served as controls. This clone was seen a handful of times. Antigen unknown. Germline assignment: CDR1 SNHLY and CDR2 FYNNEI. This CDR3 has 14 residues. Trimming stripped 4 bases from V and 7 bases from J, with 11 bases between. The sequencing input was CD4+ T cells from blood buffy coats. This receptor was identified in a human donor in good health. The rearrangement joins TRBV2 to TRBJ1-6; D uncertain. The CDR3 sequence is CASSGWTENSPLHF. CDR3 nucleotides: TGTGCCAGCAGTGGGTGGACGGAGAATTCACCCCTCCACTTT.